Listed below are T cell receptor beta chains from one sample, sequenced in a study of neurological immune-mediated disorders. TCRdb called the 5' RACE reads again in MiXCR, with one record for every CDR3 protein. The data show 50,000 to 75,000 distinct CDR3 sequences, with over 4% seen just once and roughly 2.5% held by the top ten. The sample consisted of PBMCs. The receptors come from a man aged 45-65 years with multiple sclerosis. CDR3s include the opening cysteine and the closing phenylalanine or tryptophan. Each record gives: clone size, J gene, D gene, V gene, CDR3 protein, CDR3 DNA. A D gene is named only where the DNA matches it firmly. For some rows the clone size is stated as once, few or many, or as a class when expanded; others skip it.

clone size: many
J gene: TRBJ2-3
D gene: TRBD1
V gene: TRBV20-1
CDR3 protein: CSARAPTGPTDTQYF
CDR3 DNA: TGCAGTGCTAGAGCTCCGACAGGGCCCACAGATACGCAGTATTTT

clone size: many
J gene: TRBJ1-5
D gene: TRBD1
V gene: TRBV10-3
CDR3 protein: CAISETTGGQPQHF
CDR3 DNA: TGTGCCATCAGTGAGACGACAGGGGGTCAGCCCCAGCATTTT

clone size: many
J gene: TRBJ2-7
D gene: NA
V gene: TRBV20-1
CDR3 protein: CSARDQARTYEQYF
CDR3 DNA: TGCAGTGCTAGAGATCAGGCAAGAACCTACGAGCAGTACTTC

clone size: many
J gene: TRBJ1-6
D gene: NA
V gene: TRBV7-2
CDR3 protein: CASSQSTQGPNSPLNF
CDR3 DNA: TGTGCCAGCAGCCAGAGCACCCAGGGGCCCAATTCACCCCTCAACTTT

clone size: many
J gene: TRBJ1-1
D gene: TRBD1
V gene: TRBV9
CDR3 protein: CASSSRQGGVAFF
CDR3 DNA: TGTGCCAGCAGCTCCCGACAGGGAGGAGTCGCTTTCTTT

clone size: few
J gene: TRBJ1-5
D gene: TRBD1
V gene: TRBV10-3
CDR3 protein: CAISEDRGYNQPQHF
CDR3 DNA: TGTGCCATCAGTGAGGACAGGGGATACAATCAGCCCCAGCATTTT

clone size: many
J gene: TRBJ2-1
D gene: NA
V gene: TRBV12-3/TRBV12-4
CDR3 protein: CASSLLVDNEQFF
CDR3 DNA: TGTGCCAGCAGTTTGTTAGTTGACAATGAGCAGTTCTTC

clone size: NA
J gene: TRBJ2-1
D gene: NA
V gene: TRBV20-1
CDR3 protein: CSAHNPRAAYNEQFF
CDR3 DNA: TGCAGTGCTCATAACCCCCGGGCGGCCTACAATGAGCAGTTCTTC

clone size: many
J gene: TRBJ1-4
D gene: TRBD1
V gene: TRBV7-9
CDR3 protein: CASRPQGANEKLFF
CDR3 DNA: TGTGCCAGCAGACCTCAGGGGGCAAATGAAAAACTGTTTTTT

clone size: NA
J gene: TRBJ2-3
D gene: TRBD1
V gene: TRBV5-1
CDR3 protein: CASSPGQGASLSTDTQYF
CDR3 DNA: TGCGCCAGCAGCCCTGGACAGGGGGCTAGCCTAAGCACAGATACGCAGTATTTT

clone size: many
J gene: TRBJ1-1
D gene: NA
V gene: TRBV6-1
CDR3 protein: CASSVQGPNTEAFF
CDR3 DNA: TGTGCCAGCAGTGTTCAGGGCCCGAACACTGAAGCTTTCTTT

clone size: many
J gene: TRBJ2-2
D gene: NA
V gene: TRBV7-6
CDR3 protein: CASSFGGNTGELFF
CDR3 DNA: TGTGCCAGCAGCTTTGGGGGGAACACCGGGGAGCTGTTTTTT

clone size: many
J gene: TRBJ1-1
D gene: NA
V gene: TRBV20-1
CDR3 protein: CSARTQNTEAFF
CDR3 DNA: TGCAGTGCTCGGACACAGAACACTGAAGCTTTCTTT

clone size: many
J gene: TRBJ1-2
D gene: NA
V gene: TRBV5-1
CDR3 protein: CASSLGLAGLKGYTF
CDR3 DNA: TGCGCCAGCAGCTTGGGGCTGGCAGGGTTAAAGGGCTACACCTTC

clone size: many
J gene: TRBJ1-2
D gene: NA
V gene: TRBV5-1
CDR3 protein: CASSVTADGYTF
CDR3 DNA: TGCGCCAGCAGCGTGACAGCAGATGGCTACACCTTC

clone size: many
J gene: TRBJ1-6
D gene: TRBD1
V gene: TRBV20-1
CDR3 protein: CSARRRRTGDSPLHF
CDR3 DNA: TGCAGTGCTAGACGACGGCGGACAGGAGATTCACCCCTCCACTTT

clone size: many
J gene: TRBJ2-7
D gene: TRBD1
V gene: TRBV9
CDR3 protein: CASSRQGDSSYEQYF
CDR3 DNA: TGTGCCAGCAGTAGACAAGGGGACAGCTCCTACGAGCAGTACTTC

clone size: many
J gene: TRBJ2-3
D gene: TRBD2
V gene: TRBV5-6
CDR3 protein: CASSLVGTSGAYTDTQYF
CDR3 DNA: TGTGCCAGCAGCTTGGTTGGGACTAGCGGGGCGTACACAGATACGCAGTATTTT

clone size: many
J gene: TRBJ2-5
D gene: TRBD2
V gene: TRBV18
CDR3 protein: CASSPNGGSETQYF
CDR3 DNA: TGTGCCAGCTCACCAAACGGGGGGTCGGAGACCCAGTACTTC

clone size: many
J gene: TRBJ1-4
D gene: NA
V gene: TRBV3-1
CDR3 protein: CASSQVSNEKLFF
CDR3 DNA: TGTGCCAGCAGCCAAGTGTCTAATGAAAAACTGTTTTTT

clone size: many
J gene: TRBJ2-1
D gene: NA
V gene: TRBV5-1
CDR3 protein: CASRPGTRYNEQFF
CDR3 DNA: TGCGCCAGCAGACCCGGGACAAGATACAATGAGCAGTTCTTC

clone size: few
J gene: TRBJ2-2
D gene: TRBD1
V gene: TRBV12-3/TRBV12-4
CDR3 protein: CASIRQGIGTGELFF
CDR3 DNA: TGTGCCAGCATTAGACAGGGGATTGGCACCGGGGAGCTGTTTTTT

clone size: NA
J gene: TRBJ1-5
D gene: NA
V gene: TRBV5-1
CDR3 protein: CASSLSSNQPQNF
CDR3 DNA: TGTGCCAGCAGCTTGAGTAGCAATCAGCCCCAGAATTTT

clone size: many
J gene: TRBJ2-1
D gene: TRBD1
V gene: TRBV18
CDR3 protein: CASSPTGIYNEQFF
CDR3 DNA: TGTGCCAGCTCACCGACAGGGATATACAATGAGCAGTTCTTC

clone size: many
J gene: TRBJ2-7
D gene: TRBD1
V gene: TRBV4-1
CDR3 protein: CASSQAYRDRAVEQYF
CDR3 DNA: TGCGCCAGCAGCCAAGCGTACCGGGACAGGGCCGTCGAGCAGTACTTC

clone size: many
J gene: TRBJ2-5
D gene: NA
V gene: TRBV5-5
CDR3 protein: CASSFGPQNQETQYF
CDR3 DNA: TGTGCCAGCAGCTTCGGGCCCCAGAACCAAGAGACCCAGTACTTC

clone size: many
J gene: TRBJ2-5
D gene: NA
V gene: TRBV5-1
CDR3 protein: CASRTTGALQETQYF
CDR3 DNA: TGCGCCAGCAGGACTACCGGGGCCCTCCAAGAGACCCAGTACTTC

clone size: many
J gene: TRBJ2-3
D gene: NA
V gene: TRBV12-3/TRBV12-4
CDR3 protein: CASSLAAAARDTQYF
CDR3 DNA: TGTGCCAGCAGTTTAGCGGCAGCCGCGAGGGATACGCAGTATTTT

clone size: many
J gene: TRBJ1-1
D gene: TRBD1
V gene: TRBV20-1
CDR3 protein: CSATYDRVRSGLNTEAFF
CDR3 DNA: TGCAGTGCTACATACGACAGGGTTAGGAGTGGGTTGAACACTGAAGCTTTCTTT

clone size: many
J gene: TRBJ1-2
D gene: NA
V gene: TRBV29-1
CDR3 protein: CSVSDYGYTF
CDR3 DNA: TGCAGCGTTTCGGATTATGGCTACACCTTC

clone size: many
J gene: TRBJ1-2
D gene: NA
V gene: TRBV5-5
CDR3 protein: CASSSDTTHYGYTF
CDR3 DNA: TGTGCCAGCAGCTCCGACACTACCCACTATGGCTACACCTTC

clone size: many
J gene: TRBJ1-1
D gene: TRBD1
V gene: TRBV9
CDR3 protein: CASSFGTGGPEAFF
CDR3 DNA: TGTGCCAGCAGCTTCGGGACAGGGGGCCCTGAAGCTTTCTTT

clone size: many
J gene: TRBJ1-5
D gene: TRBD1
V gene: TRBV5-1
CDR3 protein: CASSRGTGEGNQPQNF
CDR3 DNA: TGCGCCAGCAGCAGGGGGACAGGGGAAGGGAATCAGCCCCAGAATTTT

clone size: many
J gene: TRBJ2-7
D gene: NA
V gene: TRBV27
CDR3 protein: CASSLGATYEQYF
CDR3 DNA: TGTGCCAGCAGTTTGGGGGCCACCTACGAGCAGTACTTC

clone size: many
J gene: TRBJ1-1
D gene: NA
V gene: TRBV14
CDR3 protein: CASSQVGWGGTEAFF
CDR3 DNA: TGTGCCAGCAGCCAAGTGGGGTGGGGAGGGACTGAAGCTTTCTTT

clone size: many
J gene: TRBJ2-1
D gene: TRBD1
V gene: TRBV5-1
CDR3 protein: CASSFGGQGTYNEQFF
CDR3 DNA: TGCGCCAGCAGCTTCGGAGGACAGGGCACCTACAATGAGCAGTTCTTC

clone size: few
J gene: TRBJ1-6
D gene: TRBD1
V gene: TRBV5-1
CDR3 protein: CASSLMTGGVGSPLNF
CDR3 DNA: TGCGCCAGCAGCTTGATGACAGGGGGTGTAGGGTCACCCCTCAACTTT

clone size: many
J gene: TRBJ2-7
D gene: TRBD1
V gene: TRBV10-3
CDR3 protein: CAISESDRRSYEQYF
CDR3 DNA: TGTGCCATCAGTGAGTCGGACAGGCGGTCCTACGAGCAGTACTTC

clone size: many
J gene: TRBJ2-2
D gene: NA
V gene: TRBV5-1
CDR3 protein: CASKTGPSTGELFF
CDR3 DNA: TGCGCCAGCAAGACGGGGCCGAGCACCGGGGAGCTGTTTTTT

clone size: many
J gene: TRBJ1-1
D gene: NA
V gene: TRBV15
CDR3 protein: CATKVPGTPGNTEAFF
CDR3 DNA: TGTGCCACCAAGGTCCCAGGGACCCCGGGGAACACTGAAGCTTTCTTT

clone size: many
J gene: TRBJ1-2
D gene: NA
V gene: TRBV3-1
CDR3 protein: CASSQELGLDGYTF
CDR3 DNA: TGTGCCAGCAGCCAAGAGTTGGGTTTGGACGGCTACACCTTC

clone size: many
J gene: TRBJ2-3
D gene: NA
V gene: TRBV9
CDR3 protein: CASTGYLGTQYF
CDR3 DNA: TGTGCCAGCACCGGTTACCTAGGTACGCAGTATTTT

clone size: many
J gene: TRBJ2-1
D gene: TRBD1
V gene: TRBV7-8
CDR3 protein: CASRDRSYNEQFF
CDR3 DNA: TGTGCCAGCCGGGACAGGAGTTACAATGAGCAGTTCTTC

clone size: many
J gene: TRBJ1-4
D gene: NA
V gene: TRBV7-6
CDR3 protein: CASSPIGVTNEKLFF
CDR3 DNA: TGTGCCAGCAGCCCCATCGGAGTAACTAATGAAAAACTGTTTTTT

clone size: many
J gene: TRBJ1-2
D gene: NA
V gene: TRBV28
CDR3 protein: CASSSHSVGGYGYTF
CDR3 DNA: TGTGCCAGCAGTTCCCACAGTGTTGGGGGGTATGGCTACACCTTC

clone size: many
J gene: TRBJ2-2
D gene: TRBD1
V gene: TRBV11-2
CDR3 protein: CASSQDRAGGELFF
CDR3 DNA: TGTGCCAGCAGTCAAGACAGGGCGGGCGGGGAGCTGTTTTTT

clone size: NA
J gene: TRBJ1-1
D gene: TRBD1
V gene: TRBV5-1
CDR3 protein: CASSKDGQGRGGTEAFF
CDR3 DNA: TGCGCCAGCAGCAAGGATGGACAGGGTCGGGGTGGCACTGAAGCTTTCTTT

clone size: many
J gene: TRBJ1-2
D gene: NA
V gene: TRBV5-1
CDR3 protein: CASSIGPAGTVGGYTF
CDR3 DNA: TGCGCCAGCAGCATTGGGCCGGCCGGGACGGTTGGTGGCTACACCTTC

clone size: many
J gene: TRBJ2-7
D gene: NA
V gene: TRBV21-1
CDR3 protein: CASSKSKFSEYEQYF
CDR3 DNA: TGTGCCAGCAGCAAATCAAAGTTCTCGGAGTACGAGCAGTACTTC

clone size: many
J gene: TRBJ1-4
D gene: NA
V gene: TRBV12-3/TRBV12-4
CDR3 protein: CASSRRLDEKLFF
CDR3 DNA: TGTGCCAGCAGTCGACGGTTGGATGAAAAACTGTTTTTT

clone size: many
J gene: TRBJ1-2
D gene: NA
V gene: TRBV20-1
CDR3 protein: CSARVLEAELYGYTF
CDR3 DNA: TGCAGTGCTAGAGTTTTGGAGGCAGAGCTCTATGGCTACACCTTC

clone size: many
J gene: TRBJ1-1
D gene: NA
V gene: TRBV6-5
CDR3 protein: CASSYSSSAEAFF
CDR3 DNA: TGTGCCAGCAGTTACTCGTCTAGTGCCGAAGCTTTCTTT

clone size: few
J gene: TRBJ2-4
D gene: NA
V gene: TRBV5-1
CDR3 protein: CASSGEDRNKNIQYF
CDR3 DNA: TGCGCCAGCAGCGGGGAGGACAGAAACAAAAACATTCAGTACTTC

clone size: many
J gene: TRBJ2-3
D gene: TRBD2
V gene: TRBV25-1
CDR3 protein: CASSEFSGAGTDTQYF
CDR3 DNA: TGTGCCAGCAGTGAATTTAGCGGGGCAGGGACAGATACGCAGTATTTT

clone size: NA
J gene: TRBJ2-1
D gene: NA
V gene: TRBV28
CDR3 protein: CASSWNGGLRSYNEQFF
CDR3 DNA: TGTGCCAGCAGTTGGAACGGGGGGCTTAGATCCTACAATGAGCAGTTCTTC

clone size: many
J gene: TRBJ2-3
D gene: NA
V gene: TRBV7-9
CDR3 protein: CASSLGAGTPYTDTQYF
CDR3 DNA: TGTGCCAGCAGCTTAGGAGCCGGGACACCTTACACAGATACGCAGTATTTT

clone size: few
J gene: TRBJ2-7
D gene: TRBD1
V gene: TRBV27
CDR3 protein: CASSDEPGQGYEQYF
CDR3 DNA: TGTGCCAGCAGCGATGAGCCCGGACAGGGGTACGAGCAGTACTTC